The 8 T cell receptor beta chains reported below all come from one sample, sequenced in a study of blood T cell repertoires in COVID-19. Only in-frame clones appear in the TCRdb table, and some are missing; sequencing was by immunoSEQ multiplex PCR. The sample holds about 360,000 clones, 70% to 90% seen once. The source material was peripheral blood. The receptors here all came from a human donor in a cohort sampled during active COVID-19.

The chain employs TRBV6-5 and TRBJ2-3, with TRBD1 as a possible D gene (6 bases). V lost 7 bases and J lost 3, with 14 bases in between. The V gene's germline CDR1 is MNHEY and CDR2 SVGAGI. The CDR3 runs to 14 residues. DNA for the CDR3: TGTGCCAGCACCCAAGGACAGATGACAGATACGCAGTATTTT. Protein: CASTQGQMTDTQYF.

The chain recombines TRBV4-2 with TRBJ1-2; 11 positions match TRBD1. The CDR3 sequence is 16 residues long. The V gene's germline CDR1 is LGHNA and CDR2 YNFKEQ. J gave up 4 bases and V 1 base, and 5 bases lay outside the gene matches. The DNA of the CDR3 is TGTGCCAGCAGCCAAGTCTCAGGACAGGGGGCCTATGGCTACACCTTC. Protein product: CASSQVSGQGAYGYTF.

In the case of this clone: A junction end diverges from the germline sequence, so it may reflect a read error. This chain connects TRBV7-9 to TRBJ2-1; 8 positions match TRBD1. Germline loops: CDR1 SEHNR, CDR2 FQNEAQ (reference sequence). This CDR3 is 10 amino acids long. CDR3 protein: CGQGEDEQFF. The CDR3 DNA reads TGCGGACAGGGTGAAGATGAGCAGTTCTTC.

J is TRBJ2-6 and V is TRBV18; 9 bases match TRBD1. Germline CDR1 is KGHSH and CDR2 is LQKENI. The CDR3 sequence is 17 residues long. Trimming at V came to 3 bases and at J to 2 bases, leaving 5 bases not matched to a gene. As DNA, the CDR3 is TGTGCCAGCTCACCTGATACAGGGGGCGCTGGGGCCAACGTCCTGACTTTC. Amino acid sequence: CASSPDTGGAGANVLTF. The variable domain in full, with the rest retrieved from reference TRBV18 and TRBJ2-6, is NAGVMQNPRHLVRRRGQEARLRCSPMKGHSHVYWYRQLPEEGLKFMVYLQKENIIDESGMPKERFSAEFPKEGPSILRIQQVVRGDSAAYFCASSPDTGGAGANVLTFGAGSRLTVL.

This chain uses TRBV6-5 with TRBJ1-5, with D maybe TRBD1 (6 bases). The germline V gene has CDR1 MNHEY and CDR2 SVGAGI. The germline V and J ends were trimmed by 8 bases and 6 bases, with 20 bases remaining between them. The CDR3 totals 15 residues. The CDR3 sequence is CASHRDRNAVQPQHF. DNA of the CDR3: TGTGCCAGCCACCGAGACAGGAACGCTGTTCAGCCCCAGCATTTT.

This rearrangement joins TRBV18 to TRBJ1-1; D gene ambiguous. V lost 3 bases, J lost 1 base, and 12 bases lay in between. Per the germline V gene, CDR1 is KGHSH and CDR2 is LQKENI. The CDR3 is made up of 15 amino acids. In DNA form, the CDR3 reads TGTGCCAGCTCACCCCAACCTCGGGGGAACACTGAAGCTTTCTTT. Its protein product is CASSPQPRGNTEAFF.

V gene TRBV28 combines with J gene TRBJ1-4; D uncertain. The V and J ends lost 4 bases and 7 bases respectively, with 19 bases between them. This CDR3 comprises 16 residues. Germline V gene sequence: CDR1 MDHEN, CDR2 SYDVKM. CDR3 nucleotides: TGTGCCAGCAGTTCCTCCTCCGGGGATGCGGGTGAAAAACTGTTTTTT. Protein product: CASSSSSGDAGEKLFF.

This rearrangement joins TRBV5-1 to TRBJ2-7; no clear D gene. V was clipped by 3 bases and J by 6 bases, with 7 bases between them. Per the germline V gene, CDR1 is SGHRS and CDR2 is YFSETQ. The CDR3 is 11 amino acids. Here the CDR3 reads CASSSGREQYF. CDR3 nucleotide sequence: TGCGCCAGCAGCTCTGGGCGCGAGCAGTACTTC.